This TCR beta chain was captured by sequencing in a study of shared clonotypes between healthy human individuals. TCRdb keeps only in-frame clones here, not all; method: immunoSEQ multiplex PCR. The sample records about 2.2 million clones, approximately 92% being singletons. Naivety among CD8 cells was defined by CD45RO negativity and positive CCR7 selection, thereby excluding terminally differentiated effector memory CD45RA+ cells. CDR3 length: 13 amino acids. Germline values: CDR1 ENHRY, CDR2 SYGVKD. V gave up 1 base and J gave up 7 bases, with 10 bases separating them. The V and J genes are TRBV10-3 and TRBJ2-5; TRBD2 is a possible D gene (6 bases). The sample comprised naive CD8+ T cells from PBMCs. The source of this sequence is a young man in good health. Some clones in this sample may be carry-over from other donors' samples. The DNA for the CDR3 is TGTGCCATCAGTGAGTTGACCGGGGGGACCCAGTACTTC. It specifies CAISELTGGTQYF.